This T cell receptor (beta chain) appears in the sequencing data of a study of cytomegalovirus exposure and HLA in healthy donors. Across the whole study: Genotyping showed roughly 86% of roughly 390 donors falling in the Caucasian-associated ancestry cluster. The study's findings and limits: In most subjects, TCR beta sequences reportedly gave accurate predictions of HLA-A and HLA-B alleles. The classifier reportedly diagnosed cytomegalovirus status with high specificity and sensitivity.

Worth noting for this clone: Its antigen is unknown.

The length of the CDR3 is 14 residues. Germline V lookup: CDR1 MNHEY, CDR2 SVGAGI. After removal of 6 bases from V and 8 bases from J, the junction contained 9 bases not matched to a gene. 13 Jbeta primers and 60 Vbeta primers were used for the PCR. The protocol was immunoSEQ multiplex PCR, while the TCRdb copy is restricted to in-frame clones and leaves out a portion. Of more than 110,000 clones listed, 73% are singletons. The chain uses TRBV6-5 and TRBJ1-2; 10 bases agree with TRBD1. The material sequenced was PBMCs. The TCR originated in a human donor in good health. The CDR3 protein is CASSRQGALRGYTF. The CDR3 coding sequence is TGTGCCAGCAGCCGACAGGGGGCATTGCGGGGCTACACCTTC.